Listed below are T cell receptor beta chains from one sample, sequenced in a study of OX40 agonist ivuxolimab in advanced cancers. TCRdb keeps only in-frame clones here, not all; method: immunoSEQ multiplex PCR. The sample has more than 65,000 clones; approximately 89% are singletons. The sequences come from CD4+ or CD8+ T cells sorted from blood, collected in a trial of the OX40 agonist ivuxolimab. All receptors derive from an adult with an advanced solid tumor such as melanoma, head and neck, liver or kidney cancer. The CDR3 runs from the conserved cysteine through the conserved F or W. D genes are given only for firm matches. A row's size may be missing; if present it is once, few, many or a size class.

J	D	V	size	CDR3	DNA
TRBJ1-5	-	TRBV7-2	-	CASSRLGQPQHF	TGTGCCAGCAGCCGATTAGGTCAGCCCCAGCATTTT
TRBJ1-5	TRBD1	TRBV6-1	-	CASITGDRANQPQHF	TGTGCCAGCATCACCGGGGACAGGGCCAATCAGCCCCAGCATTTT
TRBJ1-2	-	TRBV2	once	CARRTVGEYGYTF	TGTGCCAGAAGGACAGTAGGGGAGTATGGCTACACCTTC
TRBJ1-5	-	TRBV19	-	CASSIGGGTDQPQHF	TGTGCCAGTAGTATCGGAGGGGGAACCGATCAGCCCCAGCATTTT
TRBJ2-7	TRBD1	TRBV9	once	CASSVGGTGSHEQYF	TGTGCCAGCAGCGTAGGGGGGACAGGGTCCCACGAGCAGTACTTC
TRBJ1-2	TRBD1	TRBV19	-	CASTPGRGHGYTF	TGTGCCAGTACCCCGGGGAGGGGGCACGGCTACACCTTC
TRBJ2-5	TRBD2	TRBV7-3	-	CASSFGTSVQETQYF	TGTGCCAGCAGTTTCGGGACTAGCGTACAAGAGACCCAGTACTTC
TRBJ1-1	TRBD1	TRBV28	-	CAGGQGAPTEAFF	TGTGCCGGCGGACAGGGGGCGCCCACTGAAGCTTTCTTT
TRBJ1-1	-	TRBV5-4	-	CASSLQGGGTEAFF	TGTGCCAGCAGCTTACAGGGAGGGGGCACTGAAGCTTTCTTT
TRBJ2-3	-	TRBV11-2	-	CASSSGQTTDTQYF	TGTGCCAGCAGCTCAGGACAGACCACAGATACGCAGTATTTT
TRBJ1-5	-	TRBV2	-	CASSEGSLQPQHF	TGTGCCAGCAGTGAAGGTAGTCTTCAGCCCCAGCATTTT
TRBJ2-7	-	TRBV12-1	once	CASSAGGSYEQYF	TGTGCCAGCAGCGCGGGTGGCTCCTACGAGCAGTACTTC
TRBJ2-5	TRBD2	TRBV10-3	-	CATPRTWTSGGSQETQYF	TGTGCCACCCCACGTACCTGGACTAGCGGGGGGTCACAAGAGACCCAGTACTTC
TRBJ2-1	-	TRBV19	-	CASEGGGSLLNEQFF	TGTGCCAGTGAAGGGGGGGGAAGCTTGCTGAATGAGCAGTTCTTC
TRBJ1-4	TRBD1	TRBV4-2	few	CASSQTGGPGEKLFF	TGTGCCAGCAGCCAAACAGGGGGTCCCGGAGAAAAACTGTTTTTT
TRBJ1-1	-	TRBV6-5	-	CASSSPLGVNTEAFF	TGTGCCAGCAGTTCCCCATTAGGGGTGAACACTGAAGCTTTCTTT
TRBJ2-3	TRBD2	TRBV5-1	-	CASSSGLAGDTQYF	TGCGCCAGCAGCTCGGGACTAGCGGGGGATACGCAGTATTTT
TRBJ1-5	-	TRBV7-8	-	CASSLADGARTQHF	TGTGCCAGCAGCTTAGCCGACGGCGCCAGAACCCAGCATTTT
TRBJ1-2	-	TRBV6-1	-	CASSVTGIRGYTF	TGTGCCAGCAGTGTTACGGGAATAAGAGGCTACACCTTC
TRBJ1-2	-	TRBV19	-	CASSTRTSGGYTF	TGTGCCAGTAGTACTAGGACATCCGGGGGCTACACCTTC
TRBJ1-2	-	TRBV6-5	-	CASSSLQPEGGYTF	TGTGCCAGCAGTTCCTTGCAACCGGAGGGTGGCTACACCTTC
TRBJ2-5	-	TRBV29-1	-	CSVEMILETQYF	TGCAGCGTTGAAATGATACTGGAGACCCAGTACTTC